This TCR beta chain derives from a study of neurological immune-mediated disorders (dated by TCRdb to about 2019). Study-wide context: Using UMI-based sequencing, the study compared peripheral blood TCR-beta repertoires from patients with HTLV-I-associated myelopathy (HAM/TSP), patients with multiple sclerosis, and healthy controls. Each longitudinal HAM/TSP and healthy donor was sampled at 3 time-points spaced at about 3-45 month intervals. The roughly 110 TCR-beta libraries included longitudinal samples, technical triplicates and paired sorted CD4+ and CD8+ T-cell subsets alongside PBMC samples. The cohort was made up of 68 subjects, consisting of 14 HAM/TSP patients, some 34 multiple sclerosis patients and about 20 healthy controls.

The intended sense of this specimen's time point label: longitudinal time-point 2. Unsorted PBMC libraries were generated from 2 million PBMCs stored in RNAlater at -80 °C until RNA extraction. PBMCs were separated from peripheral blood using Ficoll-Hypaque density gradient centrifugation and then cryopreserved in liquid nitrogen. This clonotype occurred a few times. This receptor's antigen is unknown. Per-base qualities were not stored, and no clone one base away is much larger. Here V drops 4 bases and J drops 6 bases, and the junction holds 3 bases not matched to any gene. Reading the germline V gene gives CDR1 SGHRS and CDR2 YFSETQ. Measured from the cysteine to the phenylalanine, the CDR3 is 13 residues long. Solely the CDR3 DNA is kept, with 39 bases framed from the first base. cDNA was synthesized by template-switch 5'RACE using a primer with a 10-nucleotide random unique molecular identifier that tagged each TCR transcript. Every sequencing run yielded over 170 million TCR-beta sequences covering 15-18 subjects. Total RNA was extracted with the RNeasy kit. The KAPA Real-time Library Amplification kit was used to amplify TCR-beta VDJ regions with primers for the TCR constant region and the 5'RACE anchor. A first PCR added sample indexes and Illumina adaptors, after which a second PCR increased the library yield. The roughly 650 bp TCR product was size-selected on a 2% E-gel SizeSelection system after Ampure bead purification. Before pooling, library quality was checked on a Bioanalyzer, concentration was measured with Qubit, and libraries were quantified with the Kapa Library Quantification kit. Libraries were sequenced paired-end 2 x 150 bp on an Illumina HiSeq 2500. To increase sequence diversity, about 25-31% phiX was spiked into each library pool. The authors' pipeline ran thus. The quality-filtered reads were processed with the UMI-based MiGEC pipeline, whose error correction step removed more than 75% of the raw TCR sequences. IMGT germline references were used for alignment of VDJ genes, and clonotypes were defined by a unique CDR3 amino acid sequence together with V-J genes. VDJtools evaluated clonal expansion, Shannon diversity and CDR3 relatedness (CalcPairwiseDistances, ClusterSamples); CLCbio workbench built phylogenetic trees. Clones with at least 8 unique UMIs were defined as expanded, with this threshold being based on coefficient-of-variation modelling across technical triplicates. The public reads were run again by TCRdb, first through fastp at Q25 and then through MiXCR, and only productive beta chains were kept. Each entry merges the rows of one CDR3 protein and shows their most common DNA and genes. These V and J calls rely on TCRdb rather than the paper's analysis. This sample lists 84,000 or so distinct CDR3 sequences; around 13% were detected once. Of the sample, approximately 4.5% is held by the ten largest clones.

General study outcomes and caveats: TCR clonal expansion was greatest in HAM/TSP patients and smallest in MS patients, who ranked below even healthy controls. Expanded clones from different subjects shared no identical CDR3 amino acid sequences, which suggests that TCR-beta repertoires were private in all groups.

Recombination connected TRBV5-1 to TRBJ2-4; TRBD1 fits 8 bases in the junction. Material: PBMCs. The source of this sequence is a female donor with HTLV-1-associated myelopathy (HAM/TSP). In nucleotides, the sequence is TGCGCCAGCAGCATTGACAGGGGAAACATTCAGTACTTC. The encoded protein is CASSIDRGNIQYF.